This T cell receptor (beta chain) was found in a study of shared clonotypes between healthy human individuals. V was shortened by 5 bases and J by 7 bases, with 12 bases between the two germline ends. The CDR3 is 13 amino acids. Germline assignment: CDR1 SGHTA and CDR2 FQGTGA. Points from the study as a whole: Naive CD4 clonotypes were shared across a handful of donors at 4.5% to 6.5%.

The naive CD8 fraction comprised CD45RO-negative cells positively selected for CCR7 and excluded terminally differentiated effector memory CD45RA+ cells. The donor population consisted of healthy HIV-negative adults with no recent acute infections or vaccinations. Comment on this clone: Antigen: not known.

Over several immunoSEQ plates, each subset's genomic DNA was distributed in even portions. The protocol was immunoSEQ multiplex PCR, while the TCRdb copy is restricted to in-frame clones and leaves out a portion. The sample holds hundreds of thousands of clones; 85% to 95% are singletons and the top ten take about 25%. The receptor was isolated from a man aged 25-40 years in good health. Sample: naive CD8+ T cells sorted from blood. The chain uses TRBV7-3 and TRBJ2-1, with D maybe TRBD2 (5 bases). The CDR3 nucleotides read TGTGCCAGCAGCCCGTACGGCGGGAATGAGCAGTTCTTC. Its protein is CASSPYGGNEQFF.